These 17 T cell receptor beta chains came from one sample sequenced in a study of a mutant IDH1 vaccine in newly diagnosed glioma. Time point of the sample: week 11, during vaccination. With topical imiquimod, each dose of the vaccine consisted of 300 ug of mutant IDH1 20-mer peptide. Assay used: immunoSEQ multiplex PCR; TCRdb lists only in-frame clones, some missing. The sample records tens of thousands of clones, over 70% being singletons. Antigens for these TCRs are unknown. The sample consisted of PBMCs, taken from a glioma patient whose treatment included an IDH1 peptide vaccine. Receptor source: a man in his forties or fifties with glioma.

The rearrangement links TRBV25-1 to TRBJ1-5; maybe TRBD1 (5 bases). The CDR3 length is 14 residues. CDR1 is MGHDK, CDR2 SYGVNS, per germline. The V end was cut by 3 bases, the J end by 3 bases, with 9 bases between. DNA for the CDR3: TGTGCCAGCAGTGAGACAGCCCTCAATCAGCCCCAGCATTTT. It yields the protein CASSETALNQPQHF.

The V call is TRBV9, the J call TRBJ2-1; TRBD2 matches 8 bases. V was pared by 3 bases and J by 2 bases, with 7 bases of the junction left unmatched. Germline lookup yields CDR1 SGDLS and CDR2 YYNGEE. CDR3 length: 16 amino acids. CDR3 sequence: CASSALLGGAYNEQFF. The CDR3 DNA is TGTGCCAGCAGCGCTCTTCTCGGGGGGGCCTACAATGAGCAGTTCTTC.

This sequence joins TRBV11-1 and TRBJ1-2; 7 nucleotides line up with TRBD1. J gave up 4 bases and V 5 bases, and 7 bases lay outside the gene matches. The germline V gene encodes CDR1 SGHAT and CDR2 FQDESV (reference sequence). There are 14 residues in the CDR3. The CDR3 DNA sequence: TGTGCCAGCAGCGCAGGGGACAGCCGCTATGGCTACACCTTC. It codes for CASSAGDSRYGYTF.

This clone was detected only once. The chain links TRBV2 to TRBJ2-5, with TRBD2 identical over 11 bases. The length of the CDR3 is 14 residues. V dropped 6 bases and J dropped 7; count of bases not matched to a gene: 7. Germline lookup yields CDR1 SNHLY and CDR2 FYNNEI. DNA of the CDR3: TGTGCCAGCAGGGTAGCGGGAGGGCCTGGGACCCAGTACTTC. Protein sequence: CASRVAGGPGTQYF.

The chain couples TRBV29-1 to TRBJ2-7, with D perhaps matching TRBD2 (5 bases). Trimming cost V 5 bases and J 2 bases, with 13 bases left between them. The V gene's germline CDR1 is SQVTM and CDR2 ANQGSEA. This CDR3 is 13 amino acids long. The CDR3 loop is CSVIGVDTYEQYF. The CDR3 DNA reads TGCAGCGTTATCGGGGTAGATACCTACGAGCAGTACTTC.

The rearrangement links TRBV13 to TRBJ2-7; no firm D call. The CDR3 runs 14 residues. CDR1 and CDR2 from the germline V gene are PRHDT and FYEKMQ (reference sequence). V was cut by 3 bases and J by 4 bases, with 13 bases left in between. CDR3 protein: CASSFAENQYEQYF. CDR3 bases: TGTGCCAGCAGCTTCGCAGAGAACCAATACGAGCAGTACTTC.

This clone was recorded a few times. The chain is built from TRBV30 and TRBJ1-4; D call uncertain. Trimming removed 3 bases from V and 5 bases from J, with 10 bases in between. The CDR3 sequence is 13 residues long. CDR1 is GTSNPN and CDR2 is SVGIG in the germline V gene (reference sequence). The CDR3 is CAWSQLRNEKLFF. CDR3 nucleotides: TGTGCCTGGAGCCAACTCCGGAATGAAAAACTGTTTTTT.

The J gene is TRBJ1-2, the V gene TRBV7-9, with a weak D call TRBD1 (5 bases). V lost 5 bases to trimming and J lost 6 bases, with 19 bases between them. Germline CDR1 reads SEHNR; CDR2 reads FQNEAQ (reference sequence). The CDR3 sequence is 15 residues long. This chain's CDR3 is CASSPNQGLRNGYTF. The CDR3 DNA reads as TGTGCCAGCAGCCCGAACCAGGGACTCCGAAATGGCTACACCTTC.

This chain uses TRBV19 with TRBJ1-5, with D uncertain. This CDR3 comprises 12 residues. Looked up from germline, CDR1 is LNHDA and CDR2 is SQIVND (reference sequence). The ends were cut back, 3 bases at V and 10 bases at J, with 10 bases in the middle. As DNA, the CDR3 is TGTGCCAGTAGTATCGGGCAGGAACCCCAGCATTTT. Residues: CASSIGQEPQHF.

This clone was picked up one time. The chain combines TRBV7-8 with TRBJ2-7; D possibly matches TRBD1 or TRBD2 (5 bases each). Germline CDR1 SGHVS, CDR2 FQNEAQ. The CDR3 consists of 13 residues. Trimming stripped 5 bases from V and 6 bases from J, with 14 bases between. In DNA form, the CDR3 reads TGTGCCAGCAGCAAATCCGATGGGACCGAGCAGTACTTC. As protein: CASSKSDGTEQYF. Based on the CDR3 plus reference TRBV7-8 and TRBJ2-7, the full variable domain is GAGVSQSPRYKVAKRGQDVALRCDPISGHVSLFWYQQALGQGPEFLTYFQNEAQLDKSGLPSDRFFAERPEGSVSTLKIQRTQQEDSAVYLCASSKSDGTEQYFGPGTRLTVT.

Here the CDR3 DNA reads TGTGCCAGCAGTGGTGGAGGAATGGCTTTCTTT. Translating it yields CASSGGGMAFF. The rearrangement uses TRBV6-1 and TRBJ1-1; D uncertain. The CDR3 runs 11 residues. Trimming took 4 bases from V and 11 from J, leaving 11 bases between them. Germline V gene data show CDR1 as MNHNS and CDR2 as SASEGT.

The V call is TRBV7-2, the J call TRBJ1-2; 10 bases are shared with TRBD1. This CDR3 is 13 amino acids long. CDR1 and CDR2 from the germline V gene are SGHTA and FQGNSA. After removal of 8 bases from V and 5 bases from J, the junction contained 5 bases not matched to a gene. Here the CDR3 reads CASGDRGLYGYTF. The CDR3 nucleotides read TGTGCCAGCGGAGACAGGGGGCTGTATGGCTACACCTTC. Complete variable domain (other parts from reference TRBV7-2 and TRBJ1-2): GAGVSQSPSNKVTEKGKDVELRCDPISGHTALYWYRQSLGQGLEFLIYFQGNSAPDKSGLPSDRFSAERTGGSVSTLTIQRTQQEDSAVYLCASGDRGLYGYTFGSGTRLTVV.

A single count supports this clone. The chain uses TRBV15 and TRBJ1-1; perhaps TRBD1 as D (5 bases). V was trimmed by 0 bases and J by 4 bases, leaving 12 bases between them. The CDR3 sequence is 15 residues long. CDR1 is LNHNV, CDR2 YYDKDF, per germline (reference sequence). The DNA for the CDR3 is TGTGCCACCAGCAGAGAGCTGGGGGGGAGCACTGAAGCTTTCTTT. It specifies CATSRELGGSTEAFF.

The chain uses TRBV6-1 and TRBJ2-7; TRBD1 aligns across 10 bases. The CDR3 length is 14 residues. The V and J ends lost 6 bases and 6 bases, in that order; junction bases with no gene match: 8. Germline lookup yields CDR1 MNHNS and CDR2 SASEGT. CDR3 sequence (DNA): TGTGCCAGCAGGCCGGGACAGGGGTCCGGCGAGCAGTACTTC. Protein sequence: CASRPGQGSGEQYF.

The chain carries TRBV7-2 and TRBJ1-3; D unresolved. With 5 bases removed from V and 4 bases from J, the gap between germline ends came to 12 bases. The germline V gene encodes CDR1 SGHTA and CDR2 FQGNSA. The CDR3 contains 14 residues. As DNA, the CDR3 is TGTGCCAGCAGCGGAGGGCGGGGAGGAAACACCATATATTTT. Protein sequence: CASSGGRGGNTIYF.

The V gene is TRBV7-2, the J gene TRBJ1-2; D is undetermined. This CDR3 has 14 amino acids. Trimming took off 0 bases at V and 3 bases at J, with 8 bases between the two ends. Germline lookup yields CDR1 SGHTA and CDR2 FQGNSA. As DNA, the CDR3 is TGTGCCAGCAGCTTAGCAGTCAACGACTATGGCTACACCTTC. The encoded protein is CASSLAVNDYGYTF.

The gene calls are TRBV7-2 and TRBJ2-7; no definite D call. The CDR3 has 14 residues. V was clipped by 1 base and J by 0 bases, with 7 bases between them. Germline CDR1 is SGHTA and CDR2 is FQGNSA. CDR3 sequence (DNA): TGTGCCAGCAGCTTAGGCCCCAGCTCCTACGAGCAGTACTTC. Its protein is CASSLGPSSYEQYF.